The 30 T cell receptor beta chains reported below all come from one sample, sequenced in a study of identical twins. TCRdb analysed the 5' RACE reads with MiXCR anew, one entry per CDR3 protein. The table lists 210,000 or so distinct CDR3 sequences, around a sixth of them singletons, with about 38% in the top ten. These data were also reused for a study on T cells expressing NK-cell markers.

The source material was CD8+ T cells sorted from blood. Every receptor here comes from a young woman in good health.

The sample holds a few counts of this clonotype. CDR3 coding DNA: TGCAGTGCTAGAGGCGTGACGGACAGCTCCTACGAGCAGTACTTC. This translates into CSARGVTDSSYEQYF. The V gene is TRBV20-1, the J gene TRBJ2-7, with D maybe TRBD1 (6 bases). Trimming shortened V by 1 base and J by 0 bases, and 13 bases separated the two germline ends. The germline V gene has CDR1 DFQATT and CDR2 SNEGSKA (reference sequence). The CDR3 has 15 residues.

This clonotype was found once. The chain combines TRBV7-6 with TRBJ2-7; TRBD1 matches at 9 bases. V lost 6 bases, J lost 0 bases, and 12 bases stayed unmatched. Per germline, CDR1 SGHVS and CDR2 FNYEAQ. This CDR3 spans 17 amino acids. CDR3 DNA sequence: TGTGCCAGCAGTCCAGAGCCCGGGACAGGGACCTCCTACGAGCAGTACTTC. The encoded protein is CASSPEPGTGTSYEQYF.

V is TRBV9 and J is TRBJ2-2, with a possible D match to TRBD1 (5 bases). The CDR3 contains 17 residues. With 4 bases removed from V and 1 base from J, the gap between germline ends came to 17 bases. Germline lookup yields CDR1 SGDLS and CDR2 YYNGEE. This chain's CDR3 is CASSPRGASLNTGELFF. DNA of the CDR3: TGTGCCAGCAGCCCACGTGGGGCCAGCTTGAACACCGGGGAGCTGTTTTTT.

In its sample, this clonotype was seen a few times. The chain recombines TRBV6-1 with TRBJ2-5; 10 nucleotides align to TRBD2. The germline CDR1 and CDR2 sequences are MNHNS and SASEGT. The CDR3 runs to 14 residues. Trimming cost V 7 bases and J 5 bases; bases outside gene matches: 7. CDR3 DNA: TGTGCCAGCACCATAGCGGGGGGTAGGGAGACCCAGTACTTC. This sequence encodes CASTIAGGRETQYF.

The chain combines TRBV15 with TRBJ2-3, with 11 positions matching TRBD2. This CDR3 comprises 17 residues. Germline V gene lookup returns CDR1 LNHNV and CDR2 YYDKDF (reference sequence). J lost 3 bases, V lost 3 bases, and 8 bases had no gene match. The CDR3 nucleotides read TGTGCCACCAGCAGCCCCTCTAGCGGGAGGACGACAGATACGCAGTATTTT. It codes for CATSSPSSGRTTDTQYF.

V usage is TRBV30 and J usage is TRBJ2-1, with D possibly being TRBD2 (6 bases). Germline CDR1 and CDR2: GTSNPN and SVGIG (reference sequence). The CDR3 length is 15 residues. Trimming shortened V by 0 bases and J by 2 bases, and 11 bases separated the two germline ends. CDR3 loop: CAWSVDGSTYNEQFF. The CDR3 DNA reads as TGTGCCTGGAGTGTAGACGGGAGTACCTACAATGAGCAGTTCTTC. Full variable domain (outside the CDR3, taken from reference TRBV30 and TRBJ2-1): SQTIHQWPATLVQPVGSPLSLECTVEGTSNPNLYWYRQAAGRGLQLLFYSVGIGQISSEVPQNLSASRPQDRQFILSSKKLLLSDSGFYLCAWSVDGSTYNEQFFGPGTRLTVL.

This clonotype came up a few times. Written as DNA, the CDR3 is TGTGCCAGCAGTTACTGGGGGGACAGGGGGCCCCAAGAGACCCAGTACTTC. It specifies CASSYWGDRGPQETQYF. The chain employs TRBV6-5 and TRBJ2-5, with 12 bases aligning to TRBD1. Trimming cost V 1 base and J 1 base; bases outside gene matches: 4. This CDR3 has 17 residues. The germline gives CDR1 MNHEY, CDR2 SVGAGI.

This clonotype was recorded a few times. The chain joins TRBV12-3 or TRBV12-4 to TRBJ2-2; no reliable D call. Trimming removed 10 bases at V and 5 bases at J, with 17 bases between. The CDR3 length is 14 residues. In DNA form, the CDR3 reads TGTGCCACCCACCACACAACACGGACCGGGGAGCTGTTTTTT. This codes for CATHHTTRTGELFF.

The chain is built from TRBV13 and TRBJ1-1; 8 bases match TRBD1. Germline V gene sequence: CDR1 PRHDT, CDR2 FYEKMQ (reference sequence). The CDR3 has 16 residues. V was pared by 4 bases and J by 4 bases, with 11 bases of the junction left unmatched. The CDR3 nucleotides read TGTGCCAGCAGCTCCGGACAGGGAGGATGGGTCACTGAAGCTTTCTTT. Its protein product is CASSSGQGGWVTEAFF.

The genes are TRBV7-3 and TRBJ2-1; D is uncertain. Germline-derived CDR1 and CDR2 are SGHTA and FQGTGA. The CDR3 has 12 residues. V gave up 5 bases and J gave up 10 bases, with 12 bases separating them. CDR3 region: CASSLDTTEQFF. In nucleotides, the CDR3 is TGTGCCAGCAGCCTCGACACGACGGAGCAGTTCTTC. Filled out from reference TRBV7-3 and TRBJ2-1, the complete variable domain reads GAGVSQTPSNKVTEKGKYVELRCDPISGHTALYWYRQSLGQGPEFLIYFQGTGAADDSGLPNDRFFAVRPEGSVSTLKIQRTERGDSAVYLCASSLDTTEQFFGPGTRLTVL.

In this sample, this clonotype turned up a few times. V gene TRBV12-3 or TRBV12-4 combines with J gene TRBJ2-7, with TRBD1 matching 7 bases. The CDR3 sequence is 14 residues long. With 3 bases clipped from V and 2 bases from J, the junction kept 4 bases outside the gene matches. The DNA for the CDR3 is TGTGCCAGCAGTTTCCGACAGGGAGCCTACGAGCAGTACTTC. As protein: CASSFRQGAYEQYF.

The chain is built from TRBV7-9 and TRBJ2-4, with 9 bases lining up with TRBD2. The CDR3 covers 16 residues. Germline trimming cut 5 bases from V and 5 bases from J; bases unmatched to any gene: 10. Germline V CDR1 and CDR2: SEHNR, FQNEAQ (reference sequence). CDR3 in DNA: TGTGCCAGCAGCCCGGGGACTAGCCTCCTGGAAAACATTCAGTACTTC. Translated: CASSPGTSLLENIQYF.

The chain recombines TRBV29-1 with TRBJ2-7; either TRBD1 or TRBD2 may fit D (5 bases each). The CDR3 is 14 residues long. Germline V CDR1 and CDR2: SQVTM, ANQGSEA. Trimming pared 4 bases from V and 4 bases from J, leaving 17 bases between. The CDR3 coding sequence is TGCAGCGTTGTATGGGGGAACACAAGATACGAGCAGTACTTC. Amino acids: CSVVWGNTRYEQYF.

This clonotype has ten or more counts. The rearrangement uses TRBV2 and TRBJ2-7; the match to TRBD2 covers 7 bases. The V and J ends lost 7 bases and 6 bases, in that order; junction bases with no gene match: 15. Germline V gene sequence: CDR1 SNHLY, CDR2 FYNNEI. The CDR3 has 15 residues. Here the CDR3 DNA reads TGTGCCAGCATTCCGGGGGGACTGTTACCCGGCGAGCAGTACTTC. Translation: CASIPGGLLPGEQYF.

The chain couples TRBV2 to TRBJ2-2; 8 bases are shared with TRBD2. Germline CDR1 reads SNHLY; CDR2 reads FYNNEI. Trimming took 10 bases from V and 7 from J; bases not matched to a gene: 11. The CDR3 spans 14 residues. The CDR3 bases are TGTGCCACCCAAGCGGGAGTTAGGGTCGGGGAGCTGTTTTTT. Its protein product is CATQAGVRVGELFF.

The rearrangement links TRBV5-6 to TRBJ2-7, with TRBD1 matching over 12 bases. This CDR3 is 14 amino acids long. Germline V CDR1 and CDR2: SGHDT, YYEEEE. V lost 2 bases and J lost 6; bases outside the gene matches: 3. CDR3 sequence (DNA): TGTGCCAGCAGCTTCGGGACAGGGGGCTTCGAGCAGTACTTC. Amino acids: CASSFGTGGFEQYF.

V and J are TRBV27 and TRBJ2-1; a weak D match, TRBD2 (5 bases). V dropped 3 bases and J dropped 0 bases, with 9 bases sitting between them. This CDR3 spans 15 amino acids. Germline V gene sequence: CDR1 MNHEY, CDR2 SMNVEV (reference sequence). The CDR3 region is CASSFEGNSYNEQFF. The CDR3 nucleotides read TGTGCCAGCAGTTTCGAGGGTAACTCCTACAATGAGCAGTTCTTC.

DNA of the CDR3: TGTGCCATCAGTGAGGCTACTAGCGGGGGGGCCTACGAGCAGTACTTC. Translating it yields CAISEATSGGAYEQYF. The chain carries TRBV10-3 and TRBJ2-7, with TRBD2 matching 13 bases. Germline loops: CDR1 ENHRY, CDR2 SYGVKD. The CDR3 has 16 amino acids. Trimming at V came to 2 bases and at J to 2 bases, leaving 3 bases not matched to a gene.

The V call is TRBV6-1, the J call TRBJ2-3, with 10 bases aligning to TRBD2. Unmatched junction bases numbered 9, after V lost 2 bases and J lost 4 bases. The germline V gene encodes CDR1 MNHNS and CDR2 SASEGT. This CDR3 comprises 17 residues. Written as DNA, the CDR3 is TGTGCCAGCAGTGAACGGGCTAGCGGGGGTTATGCAGATACGCAGTATTTT. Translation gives CASSERASGGYADTQYF.

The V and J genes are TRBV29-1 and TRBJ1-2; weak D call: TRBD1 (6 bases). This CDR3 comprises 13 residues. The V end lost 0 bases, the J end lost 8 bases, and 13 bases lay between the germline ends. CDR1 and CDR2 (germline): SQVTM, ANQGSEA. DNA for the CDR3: TGCAGCGTTGAAGACTGGACAGCCCAGGGCTACACCTTC. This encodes CSVEDWTAQGYTF.

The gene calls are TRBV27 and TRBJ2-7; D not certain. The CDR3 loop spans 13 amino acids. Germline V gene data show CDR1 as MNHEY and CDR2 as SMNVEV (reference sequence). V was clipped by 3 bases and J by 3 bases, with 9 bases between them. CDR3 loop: CASSLPGNYEQYF. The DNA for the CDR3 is TGTGCCAGCAGTTTGCCTGGTAACTACGAGCAGTACTTC.

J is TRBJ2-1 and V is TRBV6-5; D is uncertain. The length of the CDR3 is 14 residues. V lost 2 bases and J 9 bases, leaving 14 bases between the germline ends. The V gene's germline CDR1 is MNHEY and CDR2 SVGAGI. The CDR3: CASSYGGAGGEQFF. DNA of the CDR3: TGTGCCAGCAGTTACGGCGGAGCAGGTGGTGAGCAGTTCTTC.

The CDR3 coding sequence is TGTGCCAGCTCACCACCGAATGGCTACACCTTC. Translation: CASSPPNGYTF. The chain recombines TRBV18 with TRBJ1-2; D call uncertain. V gave up 0 bases and J gave up 6 bases, with 2 bases separating them. Germline CDR1 and CDR2: KGHSH and LQKENI. This CDR3 spans 11 amino acids.

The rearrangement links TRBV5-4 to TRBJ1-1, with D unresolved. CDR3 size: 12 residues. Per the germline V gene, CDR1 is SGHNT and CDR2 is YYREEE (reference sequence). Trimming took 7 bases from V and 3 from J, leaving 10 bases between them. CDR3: CASLDRDTEAFF. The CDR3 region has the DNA TGTGCCAGCTTGGACCGAGACACTGAAGCTTTCTTT.

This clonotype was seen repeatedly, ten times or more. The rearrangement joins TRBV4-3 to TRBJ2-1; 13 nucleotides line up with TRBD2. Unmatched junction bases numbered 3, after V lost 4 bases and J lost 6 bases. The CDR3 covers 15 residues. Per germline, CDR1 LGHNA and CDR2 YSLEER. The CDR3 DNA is TGCGCCAGCAGCCTGGGACTAGCGGGGATCAATGAGCAGTTCTTC. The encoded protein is CASSLGLAGINEQFF.

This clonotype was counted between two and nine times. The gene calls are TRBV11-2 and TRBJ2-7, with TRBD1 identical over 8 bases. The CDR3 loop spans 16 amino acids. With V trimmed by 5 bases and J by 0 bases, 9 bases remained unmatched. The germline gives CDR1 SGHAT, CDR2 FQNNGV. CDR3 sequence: CASSPGQASYSYEQYF. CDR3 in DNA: TGTGCCAGCAGCCCGGGACAGGCTTCGTACTCCTACGAGCAGTACTTC.

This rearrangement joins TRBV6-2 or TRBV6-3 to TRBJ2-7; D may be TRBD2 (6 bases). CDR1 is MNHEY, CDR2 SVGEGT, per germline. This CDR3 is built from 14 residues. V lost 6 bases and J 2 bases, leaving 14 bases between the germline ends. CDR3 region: CASRGGLNPYEQYF. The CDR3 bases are TGTGCCAGCAGGGGGGGACTGAACCCCTACGAGCAGTACTTC.

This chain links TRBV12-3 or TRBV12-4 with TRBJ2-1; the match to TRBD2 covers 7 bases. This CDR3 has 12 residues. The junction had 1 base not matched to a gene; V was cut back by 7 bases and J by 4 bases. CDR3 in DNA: TGTGCCAGCAAGCGGGGTTACAATGAGCAGTTCTTC. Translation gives CASKRGYNEQFF.

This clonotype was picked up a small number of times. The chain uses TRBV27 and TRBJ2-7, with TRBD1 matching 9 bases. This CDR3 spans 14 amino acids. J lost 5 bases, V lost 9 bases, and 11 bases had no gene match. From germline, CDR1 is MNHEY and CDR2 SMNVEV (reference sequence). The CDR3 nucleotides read TGTGCCAGAGGAACCGGGACAGGGTTACACGAGCAGTACTTC. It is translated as CARGTGTGLHEQYF.

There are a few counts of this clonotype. CDR3 sequence: CASSSPHRGPGYNEQFF. The CDR3 region has the DNA TGTGCCAGCAGCTCACCCCACCGGGGGCCAGGTTATAATGAGCAGTTCTTC. The chain joins TRBV7-2 to TRBJ2-1, with D perhaps TRBD1 or TRBD2 (6 bases each). V was trimmed by 4 bases and J by 7 bases, leaving 23 bases between them. The CDR3 has 17 residues. Germline CDR1 SGHTA, CDR2 FQGNSA.